A single sample gave rise to the 6 T cell receptor beta chains below, sequenced in a study of identical twins (TCRdb year 2016). Receptor libraries were prepared by 5' RACE. The sequencer listed for this sample is Illumina HiSeq 2000. TCRdb trimmed public reads at Q25 via fastp, called clones via MiXCR and kept in-frame beta chains. Here each entry gathers all rows of one CDR3 protein and keeps the most common genes and DNA. The sample includes 400,000 to 500,000 distinct CDR3 sequences, with under 20% observed a single time. 9% to 15% of the sample is taken by the ten largest. The specimen sequenced was naive T cells sorted from blood. Read against the paper, the sample's cell subset or site label means: cells isolated with a human naive T-cell isolation kit. These receptors all stem from a man in his fifties or sixties in good health.

This clonotype has more than one count but fewer than ten. The genes are TRBV3-1 and TRBJ2-1, with D tentatively TRBD2 (6 bases). The CDR3 runs to 16 residues. Germline CDR1 is LGHDT and CDR2 is YNNKEL (reference sequence). Deletions cut 8 bases from V and 5 bases from J, with 22 bases between. The CDR3 protein is CASGIGWGDGNNEQFF. The CDR3 DNA follows: TGTGCCAGCGGTATTGGGTGGGGGGATGGAAACAATGAGCAGTTCTTC.

The rearrangement uses TRBV10-3 and TRBJ2-1, with 8 bases fitting TRBD2. The CDR3 sequence is 17 residues long. Trimming at V came to 2 bases and at J to 7 bases, leaving 13 bases not matched to a gene. Germline-derived CDR1 and CDR2 are ENHRY and SYGVKD. The CDR3, as DNA: TGTGCCATCAGTGAGCCCAAATCCGGGACTAGGTCGAATGAGCAGTTCTTC. Amino acids: CAISEPKSGTRSNEQFF.

In its sample, this clonotype was seen a few times. V is TRBV7-2 and J is TRBJ1-5; D call uncertain. CDR1 is SGHTA, CDR2 FQGNSA, per germline. The V gene lost 5 bases and the J gene lost 1 base, with 15 bases spanning the gap. The CDR3 runs 16 residues. The CDR3 nucleotides are TGTGCCAGCAGCCTTAGAGGGTTCGGGAGCAATCAGCCCCAGCATTTT. Translated: CASSLRGFGSNQPQHF.

The chain couples TRBV7-2 to TRBJ2-7; D gene ambiguous. The CDR3 is 11 amino acids. Trimming shortened V by 3 bases and J by 5 bases, and 5 bases separated the two germline ends. The germline CDR1 and CDR2 sequences are SGHTA and FQGNSA. For the CDR3, the DNA is TGTGCCAGCAGCTTGTTCCACGAGCAGTACTTC. This sequence encodes CASSLFHEQYF.

This clonotype was seen more than once but under ten times. This chain uses TRBV28 with TRBJ1-4; 7 bases line up with TRBD1. The CDR3 runs 15 residues. V gave up 5 bases and J gave up 6 bases; unmatched junction bases: 9. Germline CDR1 is MDHEN and CDR2 is SYDVKM. The CDR3 here is CASSVRDRRDEKLFF. The DNA for the CDR3 is TGTGCCAGCAGTGTCCGGGACAGACGTGATGAAAAACTGTTTTTT.

This clonotype was seen more than once but under ten times. V usage is TRBV4-2 and J usage is TRBJ1-2; perhaps TRBD1 as D (5 bases). The CDR3 covers 15 residues. With 1 base removed from V and 6 bases from J, the gap between germline ends came to 15 bases. The germline gives CDR1 LGHNA, CDR2 YNFKEQ. CDR3 bases: TGTGCCAGCAGCCAAGTGTTTAGGGACGGGCATGGCTACACCTTC. Encoded protein: CASSQVFRDGHGYTF.